These T cell receptor beta chains were read from a single sample in a study of CD8 T cells in Susac syndrome. TCRdb redid the calling of the immunoSEQ multiplex PCR reads with MiXCR, one entry per CDR3 protein. The profile shows some 300,000 distinct CDR3 sequences, about 89% of them singletons. The sequenced material came from CD8+ T cells from PBMCs. All receptors derive from a human donor with multiple sclerosis. Both conserved end residues are part of each CDR3. D genes are given only for firm matches. The size entry is marked missing in some rows and otherwise reads once, few, many or a size class.

j_call	v_call	clone_size	d_call	cdr3_length	cdr3_nt	cdr3_aa
TRBJ2-7	TRBV6-2/TRBV6-3	-	TRBD1	15	TGTGCCAGCAGTTACCGACGACAGGGGGATTACGAGCAGTACTTC	CASSYRRQGDYEQYF
TRBJ1-4	TRBV7-9	-	-	14	TGTGCCAGTTCCGACAGTGCAACTAATGAAAAACTGTTTTTT	CASSDSATNEKLFF
TRBJ2-5	TRBV5-1	-	TRBD2	17	TGCGCCAGCAGTTCGGAGAGCCTAGCGGCTTACCAAGAGACCCAGTACTTC	CASSSESLAAYQETQYF
TRBJ2-2	TRBV24-1	-	-	13	TGTGCCACCAGCAGCCAGCGGGCGGGGGAGCTGTTTTTT	CATSSQRAGELFF
TRBJ2-1	TRBV11-2	-	-	12	TGTGCCAGCAGCTTAGTAGGGAGGATCCCGTTCTTC	CASSLVGRIPFF
TRBJ1-1	TRBV20-1	-	TRBD1	14	TGCAGTGCTAGAGTCGGGGACAGGGACACTGAAGCTTTCTTT	CSARVGDRDTEAFF
TRBJ2-2	TRBV30	-	-	14	TGTGCCTCACACTACGATCCTAGCGCCGGGGAGCTGTTTTTT	CASHYDPSAGELFF
TRBJ2-7	TRBV4-3	-	-	15	TGCGCCAGCAGCCATGGGAGGGACAGGCCCTACGAGCAGTACTTC	CASSHGRDRPYEQYF
TRBJ2-7	TRBV6-1	few	TRBD1	14	TGTGCCAGCAGTCCGACAGGGGAGGTTGGCGAGCAGTACTTC	CASSPTGEVGEQYF
TRBJ1-2	TRBV19	-	TRBD1	14	TGTGCCAGTAGTCCGACAGGGGGCGGCTATGGCTACACCTTC	CASSPTGGGYGYTF
TRBJ2-1	TRBV9	-	-	15	TGTGCCAGCAGCGTACAGGGCTGGAGGGAAGATGAGCAGTTCTTC	CASSVQGWREDEQFF
TRBJ1-1	TRBV4-3	-	-	18	TGCGCCAGCAGCCAAGTCGGCGGGGGGTCTTCGATGAACACTGAAGCTTTCTTT	CASSQVGGGSSMNTEAFF
TRBJ1-2	TRBV20-1	-	-	16	TGCAGTGCTCAATCCTCGTCTCTCCTAGGGGACTATGGCTACACCTTC	CSAQSSSLLGDYGYTF
TRBJ2-7	TRBV9	-	-	13	TGTGCCAGCAGCGTCGAGGGTGAATACGAGCAGTACTTC	CASSVEGEYEQYF
TRBJ2-7	TRBV30	once	-	13	TGTGCCTACCTCGGGGGTTACTCCTACGAGCAGTACTTC	CAYLGGYSYEQYF
TRBJ2-3	TRBV7-9	-	-	17	TGTGCCAGCAGCTTAGGGGGGTGGCGATCTGGCACAGATACGCAGTATTTT	CASSLGGWRSGTDTQYF
TRBJ2-5	TRBV20-1	-	-	15	TGCAGTGCCCCCCCGGGGGGCGGAATAAGAGCGACCCAGTACTTC	CSAPPGGGIRATQYF
TRBJ2-3	TRBV20-1	-	-	14	TGCAGTGCTAGAGATCGTTACCGCACAGATACGCAGTATTTT	CSARDRYRTDTQYF
TRBJ2-1	TRBV9	once	-	14	TGTGCCAGCAGCGTAGGAGTAGGCTACAATGAGCAGTTCTTC	CASSVGVGYNEQFF
TRBJ2-7	TRBV12-3/TRBV12-4	-	-	12	TGTGCCAGCAGTTTATCTCTCTACGAGCAGTACTTC	CASSLSLYEQYF
TRBJ2-1	TRBV29-1	-	-	12	TGCAGCGTTGAAGCGGTCAACAATGAGCAGTTCTTC	CSVEAVNNEQFF
TRBJ1-5	TRBV4-3	-	TRBD1	17	TGCGCCAGCAGCCAAGACCGCGGGACAGGGAACGGGCAGCCCCAGCATTTT	CASSQDRGTGNGQPQHF
TRBJ2-1	TRBV29-1	once	TRBD2	17	TGCAGCGTTGAAAGATTGGAAGCGGGAGGGCCTTATGGTGAGCAGTTCTTC	CSVERLEAGGPYGEQFF
TRBJ2-1	TRBV6-2/TRBV6-3	-	-	14	TGTGCCAGCAGTTACCTTACCGGGGGCGATGAGCAGTTCTTC	CASSYLTGGDEQFF
TRBJ2-6	TRBV5-6	once	-	12	TGTGCCAGCAGCTTAATCACCAACGTCCTGACTTTC	CASSLITNVLTF
TRBJ2-3	TRBV7-2	-	-	13	TGTGCCAGCAGGGAACTGGGTCCAGATACGCAGTATTTT	CASRELGPDTQYF
TRBJ2-7	TRBV29-1	-	-	13	TGCAGCATTGGAGGTGGTAGAAGCTACGAGCAGTACTTC	CSIGGGRSYEQYF
TRBJ2-7	TRBV12-3/TRBV12-4	-	-	11	TGTGCCAGCAGTTTCGGGTTCGAGCAGTACTTC	CASSFGFEQYF
TRBJ2-7	TRBV6-9	-	TRBD1	15	TGTGCCAGCAGCGCAAAACAGGGGTATACCTACGAGCAGTACTTC	CASSAKQGYTYEQYF
TRBJ2-3	TRBV9	-	-	14	TGTGCCAGCAGCGCCCGGGGCACCACAGATACGCAGTATTTT	CASSARGTTDTQYF
TRBJ2-7	TRBV4-1	-	TRBD1	14	TGCGCCAGCAGCCAACAGGACAGGGACTACGAGCAGTACTTC	CASSQQDRDYEQYF
TRBJ2-3	TRBV2	-	-	14	TGTGCCAGCAGAGGGGGGTACTCCACAGATACGCAGTATTTT	CASRGGYSTDTQYF
TRBJ1-1	TRBV7-9	few	-	14	TGTGCCAGCAGCTTAGCGACAGGTAACACTGAAGCTTTCTTT	CASSLATGNTEAFF
TRBJ2-3	TRBV10-3	-	TRBD2	14	TGTGCCACCCGAAGCGGGGGGGCTTCAGATACGCAGTATTTT	CATRSGGASDTQYF
TRBJ2-7	TRBV27	-	-	14	TGTGCCAGCAGTTTAACTCCCAAGGGGACGGAGCAGTACTTC	CASSLTPKGTEQYF
TRBJ2-1	TRBV2	-	-	15	TGTGCCAGCAGTGAGCAAACGCGGTGGGACAATGAGCAGTTCTTC	CASSEQTRWDNEQFF
TRBJ1-2	TRBV29-1	-	-	11	TGCAGCGTTCCACACCCCGCGGGCTACACCTTC	CSVPHPAGYTF
TRBJ2-1	TRBV2	-	-	15	TGTGCCAGCACCGATCTGGGGGCGAGGGACAATGAGCAGTTCTTC	CASTDLGARDNEQFF
TRBJ1-5	TRBV7-8	-	-	14	TGTGCCAGCAGCTTAAAACAGGGAGGACAGCCCCAGCATTTT	CASSLKQGGQPQHF
TRBJ2-7	TRBV12-3/TRBV12-4	-	-	16	TGTGCCAGCACTGACTTTGGCAGCCTGGACCGCTACGAGCAGTACTTC	CASTDFGSLDRYEQYF
TRBJ1-1	TRBV7-9	-	-	16	TGTGCCAGCAGCTTAGGAAAGGAAAGAGGGGACACTGAAGCTTTCTTT	CASSLGKERGDTEAFF
TRBJ1-2	TRBV7-9	-	-	16	TGTGCCAGCAGCTTAGCGGCCTCCGGAGTTGATTATGGCTACACCTTC	CASSLAASGVDYGYTF